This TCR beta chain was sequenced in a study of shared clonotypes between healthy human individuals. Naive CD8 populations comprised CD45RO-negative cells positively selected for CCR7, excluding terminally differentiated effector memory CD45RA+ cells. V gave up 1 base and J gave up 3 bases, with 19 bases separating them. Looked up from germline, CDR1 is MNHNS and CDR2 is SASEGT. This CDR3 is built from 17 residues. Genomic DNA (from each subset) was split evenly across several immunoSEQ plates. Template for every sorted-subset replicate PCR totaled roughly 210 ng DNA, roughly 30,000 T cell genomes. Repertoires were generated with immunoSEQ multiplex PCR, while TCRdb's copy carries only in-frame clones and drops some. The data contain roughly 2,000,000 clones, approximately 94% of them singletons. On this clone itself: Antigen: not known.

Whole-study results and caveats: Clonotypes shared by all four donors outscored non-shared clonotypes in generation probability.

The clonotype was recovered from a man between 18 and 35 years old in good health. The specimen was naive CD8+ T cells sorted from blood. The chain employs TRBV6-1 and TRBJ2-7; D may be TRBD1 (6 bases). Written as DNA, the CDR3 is TGTGCCAGCAGTGAAGTCTTGATCCGGACAGACCGCTACGAGCAGTACTTC. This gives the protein CASSEVLIRTDRYEQYF.